Listed here are 4 T cell receptor beta chains from one sample, sequenced in a study of blood T cell repertoires in COVID-19. The protocol was immunoSEQ multiplex PCR, while the TCRdb copy is restricted to in-frame clones and leaves out a portion. The sample yields 130,000 to 150,000 clones, roughly 86% seen once. Sequences were obtained from peripheral blood. Receptor source: a woman aged 45-60 years with acute or convalescent COVID-19.

This rearrangement joins TRBV27 to TRBJ1-6; D not certain. Trimming took off 2 bases at V and 0 bases at J, with 5 bases between the two ends. Germline V CDR1 and CDR2: MNHEY, SMNVEV (reference sequence). This CDR3 region has 15 residues. The CDR3 loop is CASSLRSSYNSPLHF. The CDR3 DNA follows: TGTGCCAGCAGTTTAAGGAGCTCCTATAATTCACCCCTCCACTTT.

The chain is built from TRBV24-1 and TRBJ1-5, with TRBD1 matching over 8 bases. This CDR3 is built from 16 residues. Germline V gives CDR1 KGHDR, CDR2 SFDVKD. The trim removed 5 bases at V and 1 base at J, leaving 6 bases unmatched. The CDR3 region has the DNA TGTGCCACCAGTGGTGGGGACAGGATCAGCAATCAGCCCCAGCATTTT. As protein: CATSGGDRISNQPQHF.

This sequence joins TRBV9 and TRBJ2-3; a possible D gene is TRBD2 (5 bases). The germline CDR1 and CDR2 sequences are SGDLS and YYNGEE. The V gene lost 7 bases and the J gene lost 1 base, with 13 bases spanning the gap. This CDR3 spans 14 amino acids. CDR3 sequence reads: CASSRGRRTDTQYF. DNA for the CDR3: TGTGCCAGCTCCCGAGGGCGACGCACAGATACGCAGTATTTT.

The chain recombines TRBV6-5 with TRBJ2-7; 12 bases line up with TRBD2. This CDR3 spans 15 amino acids. Germline-derived CDR1 and CDR2 are MNHEY and SVGAGI. J was trimmed by 5 bases and V by 5 bases; bases with no gene match: 7. The CDR3: CASSLRLAGAHEQYF. The CDR3 bases are TGTGCCAGCAGTCTCAGACTAGCGGGAGCGCACGAGCAGTACTTC.